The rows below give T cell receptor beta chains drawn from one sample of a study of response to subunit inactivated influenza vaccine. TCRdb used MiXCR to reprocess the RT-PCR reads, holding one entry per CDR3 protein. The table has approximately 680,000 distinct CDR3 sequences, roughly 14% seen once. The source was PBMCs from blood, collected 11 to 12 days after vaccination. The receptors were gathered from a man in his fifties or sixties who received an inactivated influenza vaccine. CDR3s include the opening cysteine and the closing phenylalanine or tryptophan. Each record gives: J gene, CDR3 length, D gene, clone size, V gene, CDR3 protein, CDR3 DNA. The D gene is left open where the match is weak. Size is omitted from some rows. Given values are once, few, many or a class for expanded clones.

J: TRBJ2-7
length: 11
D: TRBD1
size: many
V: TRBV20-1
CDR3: CSAGQGREQYF
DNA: TGCAGTGCTGGACAGGGGAGGGAGCAGTACTTC

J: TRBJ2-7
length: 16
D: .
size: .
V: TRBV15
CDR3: CATSRGTGTGSYEQYF
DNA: TGTGCCACCAGCAGAGGAACCGGGACGGGCTCCTACGAGCAGTACTTC

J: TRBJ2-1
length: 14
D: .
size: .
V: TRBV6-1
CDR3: CASIPNLFFDEQFF
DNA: TGTGCCAGCATTCCGAATTTGTTTTTCGATGAGCAGTTCTTC

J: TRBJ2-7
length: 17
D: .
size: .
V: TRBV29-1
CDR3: CSVILAGAGTLTYEQYF
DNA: TGCAGCGTAATCCTTGCTGGCGCCGGGACCCTAACCTACGAGCAGTACTTC

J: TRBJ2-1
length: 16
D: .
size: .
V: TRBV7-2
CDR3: CASNLERWSEVDEQFF
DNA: TGTGCCAGCAACCTAGAGAGATGGTCGGAAGTCGATGAGCAGTTCTTC

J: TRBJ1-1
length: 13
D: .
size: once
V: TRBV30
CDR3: CAWMGQPNTEAFF
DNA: TGTGCCTGGATGGGGCAGCCGAACACTGAAGCTTTCTTT

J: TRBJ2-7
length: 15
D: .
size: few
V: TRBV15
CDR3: CATSREASENYEQYF
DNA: TGTGCCACCAGCAGAGAGGCTAGCGAGAACTACGAGCAGTACTTC

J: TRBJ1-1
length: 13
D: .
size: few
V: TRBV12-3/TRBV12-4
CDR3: CASSPAWNTEAFF
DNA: TGTGCCAGCAGCCCCGCCTGGAACACTGAAGCTTTCTTT

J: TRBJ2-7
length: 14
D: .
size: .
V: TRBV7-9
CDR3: CASSPPGFPYEQYF
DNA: TGTGCCAGCAGCCCCCCGGGTTTTCCCTACGAGCAGTACTTC

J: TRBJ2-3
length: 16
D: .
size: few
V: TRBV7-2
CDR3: CASSLARGSSIATQYF
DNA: TGTGCCAGCAGCTTAGCGCGGGGAAGCTCGATAGCTACGCAGTATTTT

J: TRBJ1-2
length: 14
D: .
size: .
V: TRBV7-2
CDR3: CASSPGGHNYGYTF
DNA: TGTGCCAGCAGCCCCGGCGGCCACAACTATGGCTACACCTTC

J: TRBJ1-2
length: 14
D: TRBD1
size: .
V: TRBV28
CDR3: CASRDSQTNYGYTF
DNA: TGTGCCAGCCGGGACAGCCAGACTAACTATGGCTACACCTTC

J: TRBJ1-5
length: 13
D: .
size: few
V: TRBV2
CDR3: CASSEGINQPQHF
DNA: TGTGCCAGCAGTGAAGGCATCAATCAGCCCCAGCATTTT

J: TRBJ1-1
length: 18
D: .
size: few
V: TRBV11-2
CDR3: CASSAYKTLPIVDTEAFF
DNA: TGTGCCAGCAGCGCATACAAGACTCTTCCCATTGTGGACACTGAAGCTTTCTTT

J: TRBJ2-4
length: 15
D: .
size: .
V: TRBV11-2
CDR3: CASSLGGLDSAIQYF
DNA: TGTGCCAGCAGCTTAGGGGGCCTCGACTCTGCCATTCAGTACTTC

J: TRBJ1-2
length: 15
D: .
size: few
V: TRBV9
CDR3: CASSAGQTANYGYTF
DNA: TGTGCCAGCAGCGCCGGACAGACAGCTAACTATGGCTACACCTTC

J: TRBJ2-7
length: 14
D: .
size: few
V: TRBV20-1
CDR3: CSARSGFQLYEQYF
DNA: TGCAGTGCTAGAAGTGGGTTCCAACTCTACGAGCAGTACTTC

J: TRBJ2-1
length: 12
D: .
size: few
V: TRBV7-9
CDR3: CARGPANIEQFF
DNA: TGTGCCAGAGGGCCAGCTAATATTGAGCAGTTCTTC

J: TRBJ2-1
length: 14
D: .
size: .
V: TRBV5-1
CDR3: CASSNPSSYNEQFF
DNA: TGCGCCAGCAGTAACCCGAGCTCCTACAATGAGCAGTTCTTC

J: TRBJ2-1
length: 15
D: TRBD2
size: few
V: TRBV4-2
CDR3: CASSRGLAGRNEQFF
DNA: TGTGCCAGCAGCCGGGGACTAGCGGGGAGGAATGAGCAGTTCTTC

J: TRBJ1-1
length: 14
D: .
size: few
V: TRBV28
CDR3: CASSLGRWMSEAFF
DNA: TGTGCCAGCAGCCTGGGACGGTGGATGTCTGAAGCTTTCTTT